This TCR beta chain is drawn from a study of cytomegalovirus exposure and HLA in healthy donors. Broader study findings: With later analysis, a missense DCLRE1C variant became linked to TCR beta V- and J-gene trimming. Sequencing depth roughly uniform across donors was assumed in presence/absence analyses. There were 150 to 200 TCR beta chains listed as cytomegalovirus-associated.

It was with 60 Vbeta and 13 Jbeta primers that the PCR ran. Clones were read by immunoSEQ multiplex PCR, and TCRdb kept only the in-frame ones, dropping some. In the table there are hundreds of thousands of clones, approximately 80% of which are singletons. CDR1 MNHEY and CDR2 SMNVEV come from the germline V gene (reference sequence). This CDR3 has 15 amino acids. The germline V and J ends were trimmed by 6 bases and 6 bases, with 18 bases remaining between them. With regard to this clone: Its antigen remains unknown.

The sample consisted of PBMCs. The V and J genes are TRBV27 and TRBJ2-1; no definite D call. The receptor was isolated from a male donor in good health and CMV-seronegative. CDR3 nucleotide sequence: TGTGCCAGCAGCCTTTCGACGGGTTCGGGCAATGAGCAGTTCTTC. It codes for CASSLSTGSGNEQFF.